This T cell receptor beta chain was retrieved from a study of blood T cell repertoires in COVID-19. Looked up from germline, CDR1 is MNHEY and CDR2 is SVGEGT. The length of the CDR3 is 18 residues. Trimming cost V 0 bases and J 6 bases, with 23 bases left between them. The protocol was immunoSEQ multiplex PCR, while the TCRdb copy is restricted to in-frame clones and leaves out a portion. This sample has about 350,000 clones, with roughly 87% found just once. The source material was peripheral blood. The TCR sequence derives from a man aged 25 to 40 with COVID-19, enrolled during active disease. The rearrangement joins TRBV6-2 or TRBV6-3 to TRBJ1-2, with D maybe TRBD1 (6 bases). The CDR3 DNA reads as TGTGCCAGCAGTTACTCGAGCGGAACGCAGGGGCGATGGAATGGCTACACCTTC. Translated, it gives CASSYSSGTQGRWNGYTF.